A single sample is the source of the 14 T cell receptor beta chains below, sequenced in a study of blood T cell repertoires in COVID-19. The repertoire was sequenced with immunoSEQ multiplex PCR; TCRdb's copy has only in-frame clones and lacks some. In the table there are hundreds of thousands of clones, just under 85% of which are singletons. The sequenced sample was peripheral blood. All receptors derive from a woman older than 75 with acute or convalescent COVID-19.

J is TRBJ1-5 and V is TRBV28; 7 positions match TRBD1. The trim removed 4 bases at V and 1 base at J, leaving 1 base unmatched. The CDR3 contains 14 residues. Germline V gives CDR1 MDHEN, CDR2 SYDVKM. The chain's CDR3 is CASSSTGSNQPQHF. The CDR3 DNA is TGTGCCAGCAGTTCGACAGGGAGCAATCAGCCCCAGCATTTT.

V and J are TRBV3-1 (or the pseudogene TRBV3-2) and TRBJ2-6; tentative D call: TRBD1 (5 bases). The V gene lost 1 base and the J gene lost 2 bases, with 9 bases spanning the gap. Germline V lookup: CDR1 LGHDT, CDR2 YNNKEL (reference sequence). This CDR3 spans 16 amino acids. CDR3 loop: CASSQGQKTGANVLTF. CDR3 bases: TGTGCCAGCAGCCAAGGACAGAAAACTGGGGCCAACGTCCTGACTTTC.

The chain has TRBV19 and TRBJ2-6, with D possibly matching TRBD1 (5 bases). This CDR3 has 16 amino acids. The germline V and J ends were trimmed by 7 bases and 0 bases, with 13 bases remaining between them. CDR1 and CDR2 (germline): LNHDA, SQIVND (reference sequence). The CDR3 nucleotides read TGTGCCAGTACCCCGACAGATATCTCTGGGGCCAACGTCCTGACTTTC. Encoded protein: CASTPTDISGANVLTF.

The chain has TRBV7-3 and TRBJ2-3; 10 bases are a match to TRBD2. Germline V gene sequence: CDR1 SGHTA, CDR2 FQGTGA. The CDR3 extends over 15 amino acids. V dropped 4 bases and J dropped 5; count of bases not matched to a gene: 6. The DNA of the CDR3 is TGTGCCAGCAGCTCCCAGCGGGGGGGTTTAGATACGCAGTATTTT. Translation: CASSSQRGGLDTQYF. The whole variable domain, remainder taken from reference TRBV7-3 and TRBJ2-3, is GAGVSQTPSNKVTEKGKYVELRCDPISGHTALYWYRQSLGQGPEFLIYFQGTGAADDSGLPNDRFFAVRPEGSVSTLKIQRTERGDSAVYLCASSSQRGGLDTQYFGPGTRLTVL.

The chain employs TRBV28 and TRBJ2-7; D gene uncertain. Germline assignment: CDR1 MDHEN and CDR2 SYDVKM. V lost 7 bases and J lost 6, with 7 bases in between. The CDR3 has 10 residues. The CDR3 bases are TGTGCCAGCAACTTCGGCGAGCAGTACTTC. As protein: CASNFGEQYF.

This rearrangement joins TRBV5-1 to TRBJ2-5; 14 nucleotides match TRBD2. This CDR3 contains 17 residues. CDR1 is SGHRS, CDR2 YFSETQ, per germline. Trimming removed 2 bases from V and 3 bases from J; junction bases left unmatched: 6. CDR3 in DNA: TGCGCCAGCAGCTTTCGACTAGCGGGGGGGTCTAAAGAGACCCAGTACTTC. Encoded protein: CASSFRLAGGSKETQYF. Looking up the rest from reference TRBV5-1 and TRBJ2-5 gives the full variable domain: KAGVTQTPRYLIKTRGQQVTLSCSPISGHRSVSWYQQTPGQGLQFLFEYFSETQRNKGNFPGRFSGRQFSNSRSEMNVSTLELGDSALYLCASSFRLAGGSKETQYFGPGTRLLVL.

CDR3 DNA: TGTGCCAGCAGCGTACAGGGGGGTGGGACTGAAGCTTTCTTT. Translated, it gives CASSVQGGGTEAFF. This rearrangement joins TRBV7-9 to TRBJ1-1, with 8 bases aligning to TRBD1. The germline CDR1 and CDR2 sequences are SEHNR and FQNEAQ (reference sequence). Germline trimming cut 5 bases from V and 5 bases from J; bases unmatched to any gene: 7. CDR3 length: 14 amino acids.

In this sample, this clone turned up once. The rearrangement links TRBV5-1 to TRBJ2-2, with 11 bases that match TRBD2. The CDR3 is 16 residues long. The V and J ends lost 6 bases and 1 base, in that order; junction bases with no gene match: 5. CDR1 SGHRS and CDR2 YFSETQ come from the germline V gene. The CDR3 bases are TGCGCCAGCACCGGGGGACTAGCGGAGAACACCGGGGAGCTGTTTTTT. Amino acid sequence: CASTGGLAENTGELFF.

The chain combines TRBV18 with TRBJ2-6, with 7 positions matching TRBD1. V was clipped by 8 bases and J by 1 base; unmatched bases: 8. The CDR3 spans 16 residues. Germline CDR1 reads KGHSH; CDR2 reads LQKENI. Written as DNA, the CDR3 is TGTGCCAGCCGACAGGGAAGGTCGTCTGGGGCCAACGTCCTGACTTTC. It is translated as CASRQGRSSGANVLTF.

This clone was recorded only once. The chain employs TRBV5-4 and TRBJ1-2, with 9 bases fitting TRBD1. V was pared by 4 bases and J by 7 bases, with 5 bases of the junction left unmatched. The CDR3 has 13 amino acids. CDR1 is SGHNT and CDR2 is YYREEE in the germline V gene (reference sequence). The CDR3 is CASSRDREIGYTF. The DNA of the CDR3 is TGTGCCAGCAGCAGGGACAGGGAAATTGGCTACACCTTC. The entire variable domain, with the rest obtained from reference TRBV5-4 and TRBJ1-2, is as follows: ETGVTQSPTHLIKTRGQQVTLRCSSQSGHNTVSWYQQALGQGPQFIFQYYREEENGRGNFPPRFSGLQFPNYSSELNVNALELDDSALYLCASSRDREIGYTFGSGTRLTVV.

This clone occurred once. This chain links TRBV7-2 with TRBJ2-7; 7 bases fit TRBD2. With 5 bases clipped from V and 5 bases from J, the junction kept 15 bases outside the gene matches. Looked up from germline, CDR1 is SGHTA and CDR2 is FQGNSA. The CDR3 has 16 amino acids. CDR3 loop: CASSPLGAGVNHEQYF. In DNA form, the CDR3 reads TGTGCCAGCAGCCCACTGGGCGCGGGAGTGAACCACGAGCAGTACTTC.

The V gene is TRBV4-1, the J gene TRBJ1-2, with unresolved D. CDR1 is MGHRA, CDR2 YSYEKL, per germline. The CDR3 totals 16 residues. V lost 3 bases and J 7 bases, leaving 21 bases between the germline ends. CDR3 nucleotides: TGCGCCAGCAGCCACCATAGGCAGCGCCAAGTCCCTGGCTACACCTTC. This codes for CASSHHRQRQVPGYTF.

CDR3 sequence: CASSLARVNEQFF. In nucleotides, the CDR3 is TGTGCCAGCAGCTTGGCCAGGGTCAATGAGCAGTTCTTC. The rearrangement joins TRBV5-4 to TRBJ2-1, with D possibly TRBD1 on 5 matching bases. The V gene lost 0 bases and the J gene lost 6 bases, with 7 bases spanning the gap. The CDR3 spans 13 residues. The germline V gene has CDR1 SGHNT and CDR2 YYREEE (reference sequence).

The chain links TRBV5-6 to TRBJ1-6; the D gene is possibly TRBD1 (5 bases). The CDR3 sequence is 15 residues long. Germline values: CDR1 SGHDT, CDR2 YYEEEE. Trimming shortened V by 6 bases and J by 7 bases, and 17 bases separated the two germline ends. The CDR3 DNA reads as TGTGCCAGCAATCAGGGCATTAATCCAAATTCACCCCTCCACTTT. Amino acids: CASNQGINPNSPLHF.